The clone carrying this TCR beta chain was found a few times. Its antigen is as yet unknown. The sample comes from a study of T cells after yellow fever vaccination. 5'RACE template switching produced TCR cDNA carrying a universal primer site and UMIs. TCRdb re-called the 5' RACE reads with MiXCR, one entry per CDR3 protein. The sample consists of 500,000 to 550,000 distinct CDR3 sequences, 21% of them appearing once. Study findings and constraints: Post-booster repertoires contained most primary-vaccination clones again (about 95% CD4, 88% CD8). Within FACS-sorted repertoires, abundant clonotypes contaminating from the bulk population could be present. Some clonotypes were seen in both the CD4 and the CD8 compartments. These made up a small share and likely arose from convergent recombination.

The length of the CDR3 is 15 residues. Unmatched junction bases numbered 8, after V lost 6 bases and J lost 3 bases. The germline V gene has CDR1 MNHEY and CDR2 SMNVEV (reference sequence). The sequencing used PBMCs, collected approximately 20 days after the first yellow fever vaccination. The receptor's source is a man between 18 and 35 years old who received the YFV17D yellow fever vaccine. V is TRBV27 and J is TRBJ1-2, with 9 bases that match TRBD1. The DNA for the CDR3 is TGTGCCAGCAGCCAGCGCCGGGACAGGGACTATGGCTACACCTTC. Translating it yields CASSQRRDRDYGYTF.